The rows below give T cell receptor beta chains drawn from one sample of a study of cytomegalovirus exposure and HLA in healthy donors. Profiled with immunoSEQ multiplex PCR; TCRdb holds only in-frame clones, not every one. The sample includes 100,000 to 140,000 clones, about 84% of them seen just once. Sequencing input: PBMCs. These receptor sequences come from a man aged 25 to 40 in good health and CMV-seronegative. The CDR3 runs from the conserved cysteine through the conserved F or W.

v_call cdr3_aa
TRBV9 CASSPLPDGTSGSTYEQYF
TRBV5-6 CASSLSNRVGVGAYEQYF
TRBV6-5 CASSSRTGTYEQYF
TRBV2 CASQDSSNTGELFF
TRBV28 CASEDRGEVRSEKLFF
TRBV30 CAWRTGTGSEKLFF
TRBV5-6 CASSLGTGGGRSAFF
TRBV30 CALAGTETQYF
TRBV2 CASSDIQGTNEKLFF
TRBV6-1 CASSELGATESF
TRBV25-1 CASSESSGGAGELFF
TRBV5-1 CASVGLAGARQETQYF
TRBV28 CASHGGDNYGYTF
TRBV5-1 CASSLAGTGREQYF